A selection of T cell receptor beta chains follows, all from one sample in a study of shared clonotypes between healthy human individuals. TCRdb's table, derived via immunoSEQ multiplex PCR, lists solely in-frame clones and lacks some. The sample records 2,500,000 or so clones, around 90% being singletons. The sample comprised naive CD4+ T cells from PBMCs. The receptors originated from a man aged 18 to 35 in good health. Some clones in this sample may be carry-over from other donors' samples. Each CDR3 is given with its conserved first and last residue. A D gene is named only where the DNA matches it firmly. Some rows have no size entry. The others give once, few or many, or a class for an expanded clone.

CDR3 DNA | CDR3 protein | V gene | D gene | J gene | clone size
TGTGCCAGTAGTATAGATCCCGACTACGAGCAGTACTTC | CASSIDPDYEQYF | TRBV19 | . | TRBJ2-7 | once
TGTGCCAGTTCCGGGACTTCTGACAATGAGCAGTTCTTC | CASSGTSDNEQFF | TRBV19 | . | TRBJ2-1 | once
TGTGCCAGCAGCCAAGATTGGGACTTAGCCAAAAACATTCAGTACTTC | CASSQDWDLAKNIQYF | TRBV4-2 | . | TRBJ2-4 | few
TGTGCCAGCAGCTCTCTCGGGTACAGTTCTCGGGAGGACTATGGCTACACCTTC | CASSSLGYSSREDYGYTF | TRBV9 | . | TRBJ1-2 | .
TGTGCCAGTAGTATAGACAGGGCTGCTAACTCTGGGGCCAACGTCCTGACTTTC | CASSIDRAANSGANVLTF | TRBV19 | . | TRBJ2-6 | .
TGTGCCAGCAGTTTATTTGGCCTCGGGGGCAATCAGCCCCAGCATTTT | CASSLFGLGGNQPQHF | TRBV28 | . | TRBJ1-5 | .
TGCGCCAGCAGCCAAGAAGGGGGAGACGAGCAGTACTTC | CASSQEGGDEQYF | TRBV4-3 | . | TRBJ2-7 | .
TGCGCCAGCAGCCTTTTCGGGACAGGGATAATGAACACTGAAGCTTTCTTT | CASSLFGTGIMNTEAFF | TRBV5-1 | TRBD1 | TRBJ1-1 | .
TGTGCCAGCAGCATGGACAGGGGCAGGGCCGATGAGCAGTTCTTC | CASSMDRGRADEQFF | TRBV7-9 | TRBD1 | TRBJ2-1 | .
TGTGCCAGCAGTTTACAGGGGTCCATGAACACTGAAGCTTTCTTT | CASSLQGSMNTEAFF | TRBV28 | . | TRBJ1-1 | .
TGTGCCAGCAGCCGATCGGGGGTCGGCGGCCAGCCCCAGCATTTT | CASSRSGVGGQPQHF | TRBV7-8 | . | TRBJ1-5 | .
TGTGCCAGCACAGGGACAGCTCAAGAGACCCAGTACTTC | CASTGTAQETQYF | TRBV2 | TRBD1 | TRBJ2-5 | .
TGCGCCAGCAGTCAACCAACCGGGACTAGCGGTCCAGGGGACACCGGGGAGCTGTTTTTT | CASSQPTGTSGPGDTGELFF | TRBV23-1 | TRBD2 | TRBJ2-2 | once
TGTGCCAGCAGCTTGGTCCGGAAGAGCTCCTATAATTCACCCCTCCACTTT | CASSLVRKSSYNSPLHF | TRBV5-6 | . | TRBJ1-6 | .
TGTGCCAGCGACTTAGGGCAGGGGGCACACAATGAGCAGTTCTTC | CASDLGQGAHNEQFF | TRBV7-9 | TRBD1 | TRBJ2-1 | once
TGTGCCACCAGCAGAGACCCCCCGGGTGGCTACACCTTC | CATSRDPPGGYTF | TRBV15 | . | TRBJ1-2 | .
TGTGCCAGCAGCTTAAGGAACGCCCTTAGCGCCGGGGAGCTGTTTTTT | CASSLRNALSAGELFF | TRBV7-3 | . | TRBJ2-2 | .
TGTGCCAGCGGTCAGGGGACTAAGCAGTTCTTC | CASGQGTKQFF | TRBV6-5 | . | TRBJ2-1 | .
TGCGCCAGCAGCCTGCCAAAACAGGGGGGGAACACTGAAGCTTTCTTT | CASSLPKQGGNTEAFF | TRBV5-1 | TRBD1 | TRBJ1-1 | .
TGCGCCAGCAGCCCTGGGGGGACTAGCGGGAGCGGTGGAGAGACCCAGTACTTC | CASSPGGTSGSGGETQYF | TRBV5-1 | TRBD2 | TRBJ2-5 | .
TGCGCCAGCAGCGAGGGAGGTCTTAGCAATCAGCCCCAGCATTTT | CASSEGGLSNQPQHF | TRBV5-1 | . | TRBJ1-5 | few
TGTGCCAGCAGTTTGACCCCAAAACATCAGCCCCAGCATTTT | CASSLTPKHQPQHF | TRBV28 | . | TRBJ1-5 | few
TGTGCCAGCAGCCCCGGACTAGCGGAAATGAGGACCGGGGAGCTGTTTTTT | CASSPGLAEMRTGELFF | TRBV5-4 | TRBD2 | TRBJ2-2 | .
TGTGCCAGCTCACCTGAGGACAGCTTCTACGAGCAGTACTTC | CASSPEDSFYEQYF | TRBV18 | . | TRBJ2-7 | .
TGTGCCAGCAGCCCCGGTAGGAAGTTACCGGGCGAGCAGTACTTC | CASSPGRKLPGEQYF | TRBV7-3 | . | TRBJ2-7 | .
TGTGCCATCAGCGGGACGGCCTTCGAGCAGTACTTC | CAISGTAFEQYF | TRBV10-3 | . | TRBJ2-7 | .
TGCGCCAGCAGTCAACCGGGGGTCCCCGGGACAGGGCCTCGCTCTGGAAACACCATATATTTT | CASSQPGVPGTGPRSGNTIYF | TRBV23-1 | TRBD1 | TRBJ1-3 | .
TGCGCCAGCAGCTTGGAAGGACCTCACACAGATACGCAGTATTTT | CASSLEGPHTDTQYF | TRBV5-1 | . | TRBJ2-3 | .
TGCGCCAGCAGCCAAGAGAGCGACTATGGCTACACCTTC | CASSQESDYGYTF | TRBV4-3 | . | TRBJ1-2 | once
TGTGCCAGCAGCGTAGTCGGGAGACCCTACAATGAGCAGTTCTTC | CASSVVGRPYNEQFF | TRBV9 | . | TRBJ2-1 | .
TGCGCCAGCAGCTCGGGAGTAAGGGCAGATACGCAGTATTTT | CASSSGVRADTQYF | TRBV5-1 | . | TRBJ2-3 | .
TGTGCCAGCTCGAGGGACAGGGGGCTGGTCACTGAAGCTTTCTTT | CASSRDRGLVTEAFF | TRBV28 | TRBD1 | TRBJ1-1 | .
TGTGCCAGCAGTGAATATGGCAGGACGGGTACCGGGGAGCTGTTTTTT | CASSEYGRTGTGELFF | TRBV6-1 | . | TRBJ2-2 | .
TGTGCCAGCAGCTTAGTTCCCGCCCCAACTAATGAAAAACTGTTTTTT | CASSLVPAPTNEKLFF | TRBV7-9 | . | TRBJ1-4 | once
TGTGCCAGCCAACCAGGGGGCAACTACAATGAGCAGTTCTTC | CASQPGGNYNEQFF | TRBV28 | TRBD1 | TRBJ2-1 | .
TGTGCCAGCGGAAAACGGGACGAACGAGCTTTCTTT | CASGKRDERAFF | TRBV6-5 | . | TRBJ1-1 | once
TGTGCCAGCAGCGATACCCCACCAGAGACCCAGTACTTC | CASSDTPPETQYF | TRBV7-9 | . | TRBJ2-5 | once
TGTGCCAGCAGCTTAAATGGACTAGCTTCCGGGGAGCTGTTTTTT | CASSLNGLASGELFF | TRBV7-3 | TRBD2 | TRBJ2-2 | .
TGTGCCAGCAGTGACCCCGGACGCGGCACCGGGGAGCTGTTTTTT | CASSDPGRGTGELFF | TRBV6-4 | . | TRBJ2-2 | .
TGTGCCACCAGCAGGGCATGGGATGAGCAGTTCTTC | CATSRAWDEQFF | TRBV15 | . | TRBJ2-1 | .